This T cell receptor (beta chain) was retrieved from a study of graft-versus-host responses after intestinal transplantation. Study details: Recipients uniformly received anti-thymocyte globulin induction, followed by tacrolimus and steroids for about 3 years.

Data came from immunoSEQ multiplex PCR; TCRdb stores just in-frame clones and leaves some out. The sample lists under 45,000 clones; roughly 93% were seen once. The CDR3 consists of 14 residues. Trimming took off 3 bases at V and 7 bases at J, with 15 bases between the two ends. The germline V gene encodes CDR1 SNHLY and CDR2 FYNNEI. Sample: PBMCs, taken around 730 days after intestinal transplantation. This sequence joins TRBV2 and TRBJ1-2, with D tentatively TRBD1 (5 bases). The source of this sequence is a human patient who received an intestinal transplant, so some T cells may come from the graft donor. The CDR3 region is CASSEGRGEGGYTF. The CDR3, as DNA: TGTGCCAGCAGTGAGGGCAGAGGGGAGGGTGGCTACACCTTC.